The 9 T cell receptor beta chains reported below all come from one sample, sequenced in a study of regulatory T cells in long-lasting Graves disease. Relying on iRepertoire HTBI primers and Arm-PCR of CDR3 regions, the team built TCR beta libraries. MiXCR, run by TCRdb on the multiplex PCR reads, gives a single entry per CDR3 protein. The repertoire holds about half a million distinct CDR3 sequences, 22% seen once, with approximately 14% in the top ten. Regarding time point: persistent/refractory GD, antithyroid drugs over 5 years with positive TRAb. RNA extracted from PBMCs served as the sequencing template. Sequenced here: peripheral blood mononuclear cells (PBMCs), sampled when the disease was refractory, from a patient treated with antithyroid drugs. The receptors here all came from a female donor with Graves disease.

Many counts were recorded for this clonotype. The chain is built from TRBV29-1 and TRBJ1-4; D is perhaps TRBD1 (6 bases). Germline CDR1 SQVTM, CDR2 ANQGSEA. CDR3 length: 12 amino acids. V lost 4 bases and J lost 8, with 11 bases in between. The CDR3, as DNA: TGCAGCGTTGGAGGGGGGGACGAAAAACTGTTTTTT. Encoded protein: CSVGGGDEKLFF.

The chain combines TRBV5-1 with TRBJ1-1; no definite D call. The CDR3 contains 14 residues. V dropped 4 bases and J dropped 1 base, with 11 bases sitting between them. Germline lookup yields CDR1 SGHRS and CDR2 YFSETQ. CDR3 loop: CASSQDGENTEAFF. CDR3 nucleotide sequence: TGCGCCAGCAGCCAAGACGGTGAGAACACTGAAGCTTTCTTT.

For this clonotype: A clone one base away is much larger, so this may be a read error. The V and J genes are TRBV6-1 and TRBJ2-7; D gene uncertain. This CDR3 has 13 residues. Trimming stripped 8 bases from V and 3 bases from J, with 14 bases between. In germline, CDR1 is MNHNS, CDR2 SASEGT. The DNA for the CDR3 is TGTGCCAGCGGCCAGCAGGAGAACTACGAGCAGTACTTC. It is translated as CASGQQENYEQYF.

Concerning this clonotype: The germline gene is not matched at one end of the junction; a read error may be the cause. The chain carries TRBV28 and TRBJ1-6, with D possibly TRBD1 on 5 matching bases. The CDR3 extends over 15 amino acids. Germline CDR1 is MDHEN and CDR2 is SYDVKM. The CDR3 is CTSSLGADYNSPLHF. The DNA of the CDR3 is TGTACCAGCAGTTTAGGGGCAGATTATAATTCACCCCTCCACTTT.

This clonotype was counted at least ten times. The rearrangement links TRBV27 to TRBJ1-2; TRBD1 is a possible D gene (5 bases). The germline V gene has CDR1 MNHEY and CDR2 SMNVEV (reference sequence). CDR3 size: 15 residues. V was trimmed by 0 bases and J by 4 bases, leaving 12 bases between them. The chain's CDR3 is CASSLSSTGPYGYTF. In nucleotides, the CDR3 is TGTGCCAGCAGTTTATCGTCGACGGGACCCTATGGCTACACCTTC.

V usage is TRBV14 and J usage is TRBJ2-2; TRBD2 agrees at 7 bases. The germline V gene encodes CDR1 SGHDN and CDR2 FVKESK. V dropped 1 base and J dropped 5; count of bases not matched to a gene: 10. This CDR3 region has 17 residues. This CDR3 reads CASSQALTGTTTGELFF. CDR3 nucleotide sequence: TGTGCCAGCAGCCAAGCCCTCACCGGGACTACAACCGGGGAGCTGTTTTTT.

This clonotype was found a few times. The chain joins TRBV5-1 to TRBJ1-2; 9 bases are shared with TRBD1. With 4 bases clipped from V and 1 base from J, the junction kept 5 bases outside the gene matches. Per the germline V gene, CDR1 is SGHRS and CDR2 is YFSETQ. The CDR3 extends over 15 amino acids. The CDR3 reads CASSAGTGNNYGYTF. In nucleotides, the CDR3 is TGCGCCAGCAGCGCCGGGACAGGGAATAACTATGGCTACACCTTC.

At least ten counts were recorded for this clonotype. The chain is built from TRBV3-1 and TRBJ1-2, with unresolved D. V shed 0 bases and J shed 8 bases, with 7 bases lying between them. Per germline, CDR1 LGHDT and CDR2 YNNKEL (reference sequence). The CDR3 extends over 12 amino acids. The chain's CDR3 is CASSQDDSGYTF. Here the CDR3 DNA reads TGTGCCAGCAGCCAAGATGACTCAGGCTACACCTTC. Looking up the rest from reference TRBV3-1 and TRBJ1-2 gives the full variable domain: DTAVSQTPKYLVTQMGNDKSIKCEQNLGHDTMYWYKQDSKKFLKIMFSYNNKELIINETVPNRFSPKSPDKAHLNLHINSLELGDSAVYFCASSQDDSGYTFGSGTRLTVV.

This clonotype occurred a few times. This chain joins TRBV15 and TRBJ2-7; D unclear. V lost 4 bases to trimming and J lost 3 bases, with 10 bases between them. Germline V CDR1 and CDR2: LNHNV, YYDKDF (reference sequence). The CDR3 has 13 residues. The CDR3 sequence: CATSKIGYYEQYF. The DNA of the CDR3 is TGTGCCACCAGCAAGATCGGGTACTACGAGCAGTACTTC.